This T cell receptor (beta chain) originates from a study of blood T cells in healthy people across ages. This CDR3 region has 15 residues. V was trimmed by 3 bases and J by 1 base, leaving 12 bases between them. Germline CDR1 and CDR2: MDHEN and SYDVKM. With a J-beta primer mix and a sample-barcoded 5' primer, a second PCR ran roughly 6 to 11 cycles. Each CDR3 protein is one row after TCRdb ran MiXCR on the 5' RACE reads. The table includes about 1.4 million distinct CDR3 sequences, around 59% detected once. The sequence derives from a man aged 18 to 30 in good health. This chain links TRBV28 with TRBJ2-5; TRBD2 is a possible D gene (7 bases). The sample taken for sequencing was blood. CDR3 in DNA: TGTGCCAGCAGTTTTAGGCGGGGGCCCCAAGAGACCCAGTACTTC. This encodes CASSFRRGPQETQYF.